This TCR beta chain was documented in a study of shared clonotypes between healthy human individuals. Overall study results and limits: Though the depth was large, rarefaction showed that sorted-subset sequencing was incomplete.

Clones were sequenced by immunoSEQ multiplex PCR, and TCRdb holds only the in-frame ones, with some missing. Of under 2,500,000 clones listed, approximately 95% are singletons. Germline V gene lookup returns CDR1 SGHRS and CDR2 YFSETQ. There are 14 residues in the CDR3. The J segment lost 4 bases and the V segment lost 4 bases, leaving 6 bases of the junction unmatched. About this clone: What it binds is unknown.

The receptor was derived from a young man in good health. This chain links TRBV5-1 with TRBJ2-3; the match to TRBD1 covers 7 bases. Sequenced input: naive CD4+ T cells sorted from blood. Sample subset: CD45RA+ positively selected. CDR3 loop: CASSTRQGPDTQYF. Written as DNA, the CDR3 is TGCGCCAGCAGCACCAGACAGGGTCCAGATACGCAGTATTTT.